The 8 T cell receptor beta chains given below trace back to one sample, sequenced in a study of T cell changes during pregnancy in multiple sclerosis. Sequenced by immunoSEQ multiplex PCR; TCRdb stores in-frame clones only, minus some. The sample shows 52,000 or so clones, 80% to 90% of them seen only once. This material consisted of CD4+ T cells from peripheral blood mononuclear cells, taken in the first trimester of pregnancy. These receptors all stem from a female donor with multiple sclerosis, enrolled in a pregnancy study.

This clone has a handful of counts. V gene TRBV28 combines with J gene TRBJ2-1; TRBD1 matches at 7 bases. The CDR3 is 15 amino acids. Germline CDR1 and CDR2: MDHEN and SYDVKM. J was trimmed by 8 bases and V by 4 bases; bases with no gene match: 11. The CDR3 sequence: CASSSIAGQDDEQFF. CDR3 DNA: TGTGCCAGCAGTTCCATTGCAGGACAGGATGATGAGCAGTTCTTC.

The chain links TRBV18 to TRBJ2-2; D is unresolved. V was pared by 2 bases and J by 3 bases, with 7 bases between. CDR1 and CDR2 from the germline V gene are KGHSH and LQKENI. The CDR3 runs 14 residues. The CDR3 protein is CASSPFRDTGELFF. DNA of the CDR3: TGTGCCAGCTCACCATTTCGGGACACCGGGGAGCTGTTTTTT.

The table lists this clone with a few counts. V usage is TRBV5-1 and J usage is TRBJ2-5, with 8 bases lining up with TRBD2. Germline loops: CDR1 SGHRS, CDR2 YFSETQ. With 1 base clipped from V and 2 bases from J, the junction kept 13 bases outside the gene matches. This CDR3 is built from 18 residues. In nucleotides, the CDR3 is TGCGCCAGCAGCTTGATGAAAGGTCGCGGGGGGTTTCAAGAGACCCAGTACTTC. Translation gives CASSLMKGRGGFQETQYF.

CDR3 sequence (DNA): TGTGCCAGCAGCTCTTTCGACGGACCAGGGGAGACCCAGTACTTC. Encoded protein: CASSSFDGPGETQYF. V and J are TRBV11-2 and TRBJ2-5; TRBD1 is a possible D gene (5 bases). V dropped 4 bases and J dropped 5 bases, with 17 bases sitting between them. The CDR3 consists of 15 residues. Germline loops: CDR1 SGHAT, CDR2 FQNNGV.

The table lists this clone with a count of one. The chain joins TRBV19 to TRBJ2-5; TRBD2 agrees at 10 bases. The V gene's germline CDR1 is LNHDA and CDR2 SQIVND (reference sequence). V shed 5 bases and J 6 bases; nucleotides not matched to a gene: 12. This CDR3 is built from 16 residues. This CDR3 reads CASSPSSGGAAQTQYF. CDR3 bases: TGTGCCAGTAGTCCTTCGAGCGGGGGGGCTGCTCAGACCCAGTACTTC.

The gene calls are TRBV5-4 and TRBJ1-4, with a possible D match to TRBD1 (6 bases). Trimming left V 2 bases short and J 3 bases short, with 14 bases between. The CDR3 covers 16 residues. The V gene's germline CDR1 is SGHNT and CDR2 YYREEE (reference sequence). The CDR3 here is CASSLQGGRSNEKLFF. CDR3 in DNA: TGTGCCAGCAGCTTACAGGGCGGTAGATCTAATGAAAAACTGTTTTTT. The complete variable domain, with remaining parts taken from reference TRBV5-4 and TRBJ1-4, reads ETGVTQSPTHLIKTRGQQVTLRCSSQSGHNTVSWYQQALGQGPQFIFQYYREEENGRGNFPPRFSGLQFPNYSSELNVNALELDDSALYLCASSLQGGRSNEKLFFGSGTQLSVL.

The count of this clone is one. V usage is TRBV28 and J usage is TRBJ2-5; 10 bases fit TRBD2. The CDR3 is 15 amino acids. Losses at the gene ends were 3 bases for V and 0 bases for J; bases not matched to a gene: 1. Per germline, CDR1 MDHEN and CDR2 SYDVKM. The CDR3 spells CASSLTSGYQETQYF. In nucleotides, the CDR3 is TGTGCCAGCAGTTTGACTAGCGGGTACCAAGAGACCCAGTACTTC.

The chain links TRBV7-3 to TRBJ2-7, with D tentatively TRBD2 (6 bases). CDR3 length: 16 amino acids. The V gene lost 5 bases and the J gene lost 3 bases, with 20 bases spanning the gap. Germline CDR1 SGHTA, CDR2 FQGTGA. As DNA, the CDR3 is TGTGCCAGCAGCGCAGACCCCGGGACTCGATTCTACGAGCAGTACTTC. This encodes CASSADPGTRFYEQYF.